This TCR beta chain was sequenced during a study of blood T cell repertoires in COVID-19. Study at large: Donors in the United States, Italy and Spain gave samples during acute or convalescent COVID-19. PBMCs, B-cell-depleted T cells, or T cells provided the cDNA or gDNA that made up the material.

J was trimmed by 0 bases and V by 5 bases; bases with no gene match: 0. Germline CDR1 reads MNHEY; CDR2 reads SVGAGI. This CDR3 is 13 amino acids long. In the source study's methods: From reference gene primer amplification, estimates of nucleated cell counts were derived. Here immunoSEQ multiplex PCR was the method, and the copy in TCRdb shows in-frame clones only, minus some. The DNA was the basis for D and trimming; V, J and clone size are from that table. The top ten clones hold around 4% of a sample with about 73,000 clones, 65% to 85% of them seen once. Source material: peripheral blood. The rearrangement joins TRBV6-5 to TRBJ2-5; 7 bases align to TRBD1. This clonotype originated in a woman aged 60-75 years with acute or convalescent COVID-19. The chain's CDR3 is CASSTGDQETQYF. The CDR3 DNA sequence: TGTGCCAGCAGTACAGGGGACCAAGAGACCCAGTACTTC.